This T cell receptor beta chain comes out of a study of shared clonotypes between healthy human individuals. The CDR3 is 14 amino acids. V was clipped by 0 bases and J by 7 bases, with 12 bases between them. Germline V gene data show CDR1 as SGHAT and CDR2 as FQNNGV. The data were produced by immunoSEQ multiplex PCR, yet TCRdb's version contains in-frame clones alone and is incomplete. Here the sample spans around 1.6 million clones, 98% being singletons. The origin of this receptor is a man aged 25-45 years in good health. The gene calls are TRBV11-2 and TRBJ1-1; tentatively, D is TRBD1 (6 bases). The sequenced sample was naive CD4+ T cells sorted from blood. Subset defined: CD45RA+ positively selected. Here the CDR3 reads CASSLEPSTGEAFF. CDR3 nucleotide sequence: TGTGCCAGCAGCTTAGAGCCCTCGACAGGTGAAGCTTTCTTT.